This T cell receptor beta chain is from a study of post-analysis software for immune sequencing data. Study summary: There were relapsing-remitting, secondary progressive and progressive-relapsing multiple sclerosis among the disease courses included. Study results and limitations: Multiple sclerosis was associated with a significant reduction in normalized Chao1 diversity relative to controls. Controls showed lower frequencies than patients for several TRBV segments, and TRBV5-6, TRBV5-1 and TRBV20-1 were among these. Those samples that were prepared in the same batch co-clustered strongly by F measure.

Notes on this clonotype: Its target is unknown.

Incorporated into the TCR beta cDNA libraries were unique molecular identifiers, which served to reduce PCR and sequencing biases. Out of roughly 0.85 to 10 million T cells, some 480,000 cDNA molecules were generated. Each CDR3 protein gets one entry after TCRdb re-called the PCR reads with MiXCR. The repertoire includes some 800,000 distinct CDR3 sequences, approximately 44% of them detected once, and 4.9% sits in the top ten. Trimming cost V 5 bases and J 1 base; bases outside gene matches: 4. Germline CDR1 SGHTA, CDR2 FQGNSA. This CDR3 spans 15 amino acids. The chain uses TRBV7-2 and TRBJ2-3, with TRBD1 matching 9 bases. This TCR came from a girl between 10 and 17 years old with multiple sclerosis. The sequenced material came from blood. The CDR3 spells CASSARDRGTDTQYF. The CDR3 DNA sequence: TGTGCCAGCAGCGCCCGGGACAGGGGCACAGATACGCAGTATTTT.